This TCR beta chain was recovered during a study of radiotherapy plus CTLA-4 blockade in lung cancer. About the study: Disease control was seen in approximately 31% of patients, objective responses in roughly 17%.

As to this clone: Its antigen is currently unknown.

The data were produced by immunoSEQ multiplex PCR, yet TCRdb's version contains in-frame clones alone and is incomplete. The data contain about 60,000 clones, around 80% of them singletons. Study-wide points: Radiotherapy with ipilimumab was followed by blood expansion of tumor-derived clones. The best predictor of response was reported to be early blood T cell clone dynamics, with interferon-beta.

Patients with chemo-refractory metastatic non-small-cell lung cancer received focal radiation plus CTLA-4 blockade with ipilimumab. The receptor was isolated from a human donor with non-small cell lung cancer who had a partial response to radiotherapy plus ipilimumab. Sequenced here: peripheral blood, sampled from a patient treated with radiotherapy plus ipilimumab.

CDR3 loop: CASSLVDRVGETQYF. The CDR3 nucleotides are TGTGCCAGCAGCTTGGTGGACAGGGTAGGCGAGACCCAGTACTTC. V and J are TRBV5-6 and TRBJ2-5; TRBD1 agrees at 8 bases. Germline V gene sequence: CDR1 SGHDT, CDR2 YYEEEE. The V gene end was trimmed by 0 bases and the J gene end by 5 bases; junction bases not matched to a gene: 6. The CDR3 consists of 15 residues.